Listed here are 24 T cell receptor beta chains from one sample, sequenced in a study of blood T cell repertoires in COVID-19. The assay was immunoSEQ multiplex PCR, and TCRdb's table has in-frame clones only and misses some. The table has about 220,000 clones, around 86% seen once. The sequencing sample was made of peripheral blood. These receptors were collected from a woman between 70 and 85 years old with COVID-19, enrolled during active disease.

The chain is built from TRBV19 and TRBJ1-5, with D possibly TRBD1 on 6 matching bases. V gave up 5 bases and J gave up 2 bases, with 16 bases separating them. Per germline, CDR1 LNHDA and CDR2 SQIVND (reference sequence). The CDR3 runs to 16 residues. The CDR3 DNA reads TGTGCCAGTAGTTTAACAGGGTCTGACGGCAATCAGCCCCAGCATTTT. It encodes CASSLTGSDGNQPQHF.

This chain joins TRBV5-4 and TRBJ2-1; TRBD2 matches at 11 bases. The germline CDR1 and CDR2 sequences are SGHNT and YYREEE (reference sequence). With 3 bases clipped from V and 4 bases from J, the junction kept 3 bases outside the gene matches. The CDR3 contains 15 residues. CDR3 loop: CASSSGLADYNEQFF. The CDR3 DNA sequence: TGTGCCAGCAGCTCGGGACTAGCGGATTACAATGAGCAGTTCTTC.

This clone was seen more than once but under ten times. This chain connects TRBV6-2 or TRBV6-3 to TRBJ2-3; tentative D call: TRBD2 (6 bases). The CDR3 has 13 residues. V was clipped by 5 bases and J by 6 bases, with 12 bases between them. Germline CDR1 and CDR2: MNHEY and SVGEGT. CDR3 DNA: TGTGCCAGCAGTACCGCTGGGACTGATACGCAGTATTTT. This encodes CASSTAGTDTQYF.

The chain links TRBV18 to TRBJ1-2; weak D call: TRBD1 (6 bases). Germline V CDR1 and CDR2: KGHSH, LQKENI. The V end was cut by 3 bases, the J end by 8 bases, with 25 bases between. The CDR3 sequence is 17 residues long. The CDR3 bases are TGTGCCAGCTCACCGCAAAATCTGGGACACTCCTTCTGGGGCTACACCTTC. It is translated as CASSPQNLGHSFWGYTF.

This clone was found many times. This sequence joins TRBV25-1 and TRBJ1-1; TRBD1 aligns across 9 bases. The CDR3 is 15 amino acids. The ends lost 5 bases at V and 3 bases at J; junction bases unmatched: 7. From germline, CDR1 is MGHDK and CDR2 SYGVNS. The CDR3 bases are TGTGCCAGCAGTCCGTACAGGGGGCAGGACACTGAAGCTTTCTTT. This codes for CASSPYRGQDTEAFF.

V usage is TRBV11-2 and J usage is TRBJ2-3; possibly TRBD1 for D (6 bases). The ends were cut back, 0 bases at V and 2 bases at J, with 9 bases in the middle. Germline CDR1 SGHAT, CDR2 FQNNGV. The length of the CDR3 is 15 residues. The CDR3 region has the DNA TGTGCCAGCAGCTTAGAGGGGGCTCTCACAGATACGCAGTATTTT. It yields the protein CASSLEGALTDTQYF.

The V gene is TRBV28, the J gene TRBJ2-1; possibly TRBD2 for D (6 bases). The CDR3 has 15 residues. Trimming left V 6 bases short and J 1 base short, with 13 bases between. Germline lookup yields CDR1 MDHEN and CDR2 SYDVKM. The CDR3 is CASRVGGTSYNEQFF. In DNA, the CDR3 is TGTGCCAGCAGGGTCGGCGGGACGTCCTACAATGAGCAGTTCTTC.

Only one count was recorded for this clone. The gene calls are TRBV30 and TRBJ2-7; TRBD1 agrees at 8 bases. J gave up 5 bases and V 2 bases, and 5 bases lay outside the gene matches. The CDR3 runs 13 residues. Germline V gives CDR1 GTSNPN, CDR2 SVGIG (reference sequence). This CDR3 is CAWSIRQGNEQYF. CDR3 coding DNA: TGTGCCTGGAGTATCCGACAGGGGAACGAGCAGTACTTC. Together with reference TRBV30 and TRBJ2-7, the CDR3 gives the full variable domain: SQTIHQWPATLVQPVGSPLSLECTVEGTSNPNLYWYRQAAGRGLQLLFYSVGIGQISSEVPQNLSASRPQDRQFILSSKKLLLSDSGFYLCAWSIRQGNEQYFGPGTRLTVT.

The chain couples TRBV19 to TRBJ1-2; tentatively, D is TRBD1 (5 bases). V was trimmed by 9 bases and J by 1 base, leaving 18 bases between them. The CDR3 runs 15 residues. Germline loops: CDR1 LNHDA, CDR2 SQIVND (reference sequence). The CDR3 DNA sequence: TGTGCCAGCAGTTACGACAGCTCAGTTAACTATGGCTACACCTTC. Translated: CASSYDSSVNYGYTF.

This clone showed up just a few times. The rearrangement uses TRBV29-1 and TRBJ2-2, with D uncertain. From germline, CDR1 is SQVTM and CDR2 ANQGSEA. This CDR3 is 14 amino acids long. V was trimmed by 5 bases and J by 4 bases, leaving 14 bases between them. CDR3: CSVTNKAATGELFF. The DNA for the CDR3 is TGCAGCGTTACCAACAAGGCGGCCACCGGGGAGCTGTTTTTT.

The CDR3 here is CASSLAVGGGAEAFF. The CDR3 coding sequence is TGCGCCAGCAGCTTGGCCGTCGGGGGAGGGGCTGAAGCTTTCTTT. V is TRBV5-1 and J is TRBJ1-1; D possibly corresponds to TRBD1 (5 bases). Per the germline V gene, CDR1 is SGHRS and CDR2 is YFSETQ. Trimming shortened V by 0 bases and J by 6 bases, and 15 bases separated the two germline ends. This CDR3 contains 15 residues.

The CDR3, as DNA: TGCGCCAGCAGCGGGACAGGGGATACCTACGAGGAGCAGTACTTC. This codes for CASSGTGDTYEEQYF. The chain is built from TRBV5-1 and TRBJ2-7, with 10 bases fitting TRBD1. Unmatched junction bases numbered 11, after V lost 4 bases and J lost 7 bases. The length of the CDR3 is 15 residues. Germline V CDR1 and CDR2: SGHRS, YFSETQ.

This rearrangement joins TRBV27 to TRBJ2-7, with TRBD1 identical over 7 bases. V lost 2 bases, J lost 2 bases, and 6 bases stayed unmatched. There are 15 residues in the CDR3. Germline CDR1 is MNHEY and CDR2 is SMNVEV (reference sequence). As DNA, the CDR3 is TGTGCCAGCAGTTTAAAAGGGACAGCCCCCTACGAGCAGTACTTC. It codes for CASSLKGTAPYEQYF.

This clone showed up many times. CDR3 bases: TGTGCCATCAGTGTGAACGCCGGGGGGACCTACGAGCAGTACTTC. Its translation: CAISVNAGGTYEQYF. The chain carries TRBV10-3 and TRBJ2-7; the match to TRBD2 covers 7 bases. The CDR3 totals 15 residues. J was trimmed by 2 bases and V by 4 bases; bases with no gene match: 8. Germline loops: CDR1 ENHRY, CDR2 SYGVKD.

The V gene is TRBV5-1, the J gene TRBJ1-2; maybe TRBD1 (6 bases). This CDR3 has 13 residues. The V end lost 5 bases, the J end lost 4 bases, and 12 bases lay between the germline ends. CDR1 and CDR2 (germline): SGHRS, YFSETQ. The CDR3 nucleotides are TGCGCCAGCAGTAACAGGGAGAGCTATGGCTACACCTTC. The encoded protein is CASSNRESYGYTF.

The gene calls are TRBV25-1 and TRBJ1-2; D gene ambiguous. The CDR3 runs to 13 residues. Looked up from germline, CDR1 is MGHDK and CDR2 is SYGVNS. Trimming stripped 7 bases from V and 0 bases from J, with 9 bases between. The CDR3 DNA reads TGTGCCAGCACCCGGGAGCCTAACTATGGCTACACCTTC. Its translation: CASTREPNYGYTF.

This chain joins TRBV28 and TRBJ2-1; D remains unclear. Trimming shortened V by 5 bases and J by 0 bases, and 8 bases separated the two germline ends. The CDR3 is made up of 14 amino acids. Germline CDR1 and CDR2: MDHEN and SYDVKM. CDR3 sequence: CASSVRNSYNEQFF. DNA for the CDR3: TGTGCCAGCAGTGTCAGAAACTCCTACAATGAGCAGTTCTTC.

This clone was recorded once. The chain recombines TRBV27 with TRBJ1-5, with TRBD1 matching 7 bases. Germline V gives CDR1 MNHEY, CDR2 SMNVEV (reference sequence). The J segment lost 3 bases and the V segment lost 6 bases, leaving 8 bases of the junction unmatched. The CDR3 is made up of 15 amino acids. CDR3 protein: CASRMGQRNNQPQHF. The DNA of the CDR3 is TGTGCCAGCAGGATGGGACAGCGGAACAATCAGCCCCAGCATTTT.

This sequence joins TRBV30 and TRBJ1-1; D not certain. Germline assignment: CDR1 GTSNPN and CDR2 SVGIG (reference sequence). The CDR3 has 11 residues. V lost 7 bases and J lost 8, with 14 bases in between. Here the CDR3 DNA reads TGTGCCTTCCAGCTTGAGGTGGAAGCTTTCTTT. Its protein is CAFQLEVEAFF.

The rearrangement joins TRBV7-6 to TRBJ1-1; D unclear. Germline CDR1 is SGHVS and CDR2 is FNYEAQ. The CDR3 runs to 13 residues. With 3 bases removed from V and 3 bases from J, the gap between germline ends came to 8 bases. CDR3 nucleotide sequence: TGTGCCAGCAGCTTTAACCAGGACACTGAAGCTTTCTTT. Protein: CASSFNQDTEAFF. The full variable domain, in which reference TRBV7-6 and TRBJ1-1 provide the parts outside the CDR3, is GAGVSQSPRYKVTKRGQDVALRCDPISGHVSLYWYRQALGQGPEFLTYFNYEAQQDKSGLPNDRFSAERPEGSISTLTIQRTEQRDSAMYRCASSFNQDTEAFFGQGTRLTVV.

In nucleotides, the CDR3 is TGTGCCAGCAGCTTGGGAAGTGGCGCGGGCTATGGCTACACCTTC. This encodes CASSLGSGAGYGYTF. The chain is built from TRBV5-4 and TRBJ1-2; D remains ambiguous. The CDR3 length is 15 residues. The germline gives CDR1 SGHNT, CDR2 YYREEE (reference sequence). V was clipped by 0 bases and J by 4 bases, with 13 bases between them.

The CDR3 nucleotides are TGCGCCAGCACCCTGCTTGTGGGGGGGAACACTGAAGCTTTCTTT. This encodes CASTLLVGGNTEAFF. The rearrangement links TRBV5-1 to TRBJ1-1; the D gene is possibly TRBD1 (5 bases). V lost 6 bases to trimming and J lost 1 base, with 16 bases between them. The germline V gene has CDR1 SGHRS and CDR2 YFSETQ. The CDR3 runs 15 residues.

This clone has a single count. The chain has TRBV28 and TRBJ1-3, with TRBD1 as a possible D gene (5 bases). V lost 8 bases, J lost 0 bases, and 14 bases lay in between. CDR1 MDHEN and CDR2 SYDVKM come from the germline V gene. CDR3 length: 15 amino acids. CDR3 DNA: TGTGCCAGCGTAAGGGGCCCGAACTCTGGAAACACCATATATTTT. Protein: CASVRGPNSGNTIYF.

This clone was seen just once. CDR3 loop: CASSIQGPGANVLTF. CDR3 in DNA: TGTGCCAGCAGCATACAGGGGCCTGGGGCCAACGTCCTGACTTTC. The chain employs TRBV7-2 and TRBJ2-6; the match to TRBD1 covers 7 bases. Germline CDR1 SGHTA, CDR2 FQGNSA. Trimming removed 5 bases from V and 2 bases from J; junction bases left unmatched: 3. The CDR3 is 15 amino acids.